The entry below describes one T cell receptor (beta chain). The target antigen is unknown. The data are from a study of blood T cells in healthy people across ages. Peripheral blood, ten milliliters per donor, was collected. The authors ran a second PCR of about 7 to 11 cycles using a sample-barcoded 5' primer and a J-beta primer mix. One entry per CDR3 protein, called by TCRdb with MiXCR from the 5' RACE reads. The sample lists roughly 1 million distinct CDR3 sequences, 20% to 25% occurring once. V lost 8 bases and J 2 bases, leaving 12 bases between the germline ends. This CDR3 comprises 13 residues. CDR1 and CDR2 from the germline V gene are PRHDT and FYEKMQ (reference sequence). General observations from the study: Investigators viewed diversity estimates from one million T cells as underestimates, the study reported.

The data were also submitted as part of a second study, on T cells of mothers and their children. From that second work: Each mother yielded more than 9 million TCR beta CDR3 reads. Each child yielded a few million reads.

This clonotype was sampled from a girl under 10 years old in good health. The rearrangement joins TRBV13 to TRBJ2-5, with TRBD2 as a possible D gene (5 bases). The sequenced sample was blood. The CDR3: CASERRTQETQYF. The DNA of the CDR3 is TGTGCCAGCGAACGGCGGACTCAAGAGACCCAGTACTTC.